These T cell receptor beta chains were read from a single sample in a study of shared clonotypes between healthy human individuals. Some clones are missing from TCRdb's copy, which holds only in-frame ones; the method was immunoSEQ multiplex PCR. The top ten clones hold around 0.35% of a sample with 2 million to 2.5 million clones, 92% of them seen once. The specimen was naive CD4+ T cells from PBMCs. These receptors were obtained from a man younger than 30 in good health. Some clones in this sample may be carry-over from other donors' samples. The CDR3 runs from the conserved cysteine through the conserved F or W. D genes are given only for firm matches. Clone size appears in some rows only: once, few, many, or a class for an expanded clone.

TRBJ2-7 | TRBV10-3 | NA | NA | CAISEAEGGYEQYF | TGTGCCATCAGTGAGGCGGAAGGCGGCTACGAGCAGTACTTC
TRBJ1-2 | TRBV28 | TRBD1 | NA | CASSFTGWDSYGYTF | TGTGCCAGCAGTTTTACCGGCTGGGACAGCTATGGCTACACCTTC
TRBJ2-2 | TRBV2 | TRBD1 | NA | CASSSRTGSNTGELFF | TGTGCCAGCAGTTCCCGGACAGGGAGTAACACCGGGGAGCTGTTTTTT
TRBJ1-6 | TRBV30 | NA | NA | CAWSVGLVPNSPLHF | TGTGCCTGGAGTGTCGGGCTCGTGCCGAATTCACCCCTCCACTTT
TRBJ1-1 | TRBV19 | NA | NA | CASSTGPPTVMNTEAFF | TGTGCCAGTAGTACAGGGCCCCCGACAGTTATGAACACTGAAGCTTTCTTT
TRBJ2-1 | TRBV5-6 | TRBD1 | NA | CASSPRTGGYNEQFF | TGTGCCAGCAGCCCTCGGACAGGGGGCTACAATGAGCAGTTCTTC
TRBJ1-5 | TRBV7-9 | NA | NA | CASSLAGGEEPQHF | TGTGCCAGCAGCTTAGCGGGGGGTGAAGAGCCCCAGCATTTT
TRBJ2-5 | TRBV7-3 | NA | NA | CASSLTHGGETQYF | TGTGCCAGCAGCTTAACCCATGGGGGGGAGACCCAGTACTTC
TRBJ1-5 | TRBV11-2 | NA | NA | CASSPTGFNQPQHF | TGTGCCAGCAGCCCGACAGGTTTCAATCAGCCCCAGCATTTT
TRBJ2-1 | TRBV10-3 | NA | NA | CAISEGTPNEQFF | TGTGCCATCAGTGAAGGTACTCCAAATGAGCAGTTCTTC
TRBJ1-2 | TRBV19 | NA | NA | CASISRGAPYGYTF | TGTGCCAGTATTTCGCGGGGGGCTCCTTATGGCTACACCTTC
TRBJ1-1 | TRBV29-1 | NA | few | CSGRRDTEAFF | TGCAGCGGTCGGAGGGACACTGAAGCTTTCTTT
TRBJ2-7 | TRBV6-1 | TRBD1 | NA | CASSGPSRTGSYEQYF | TGTGCCAGCAGTGGGCCCAGTAGGACAGGGTCCTACGAGCAGTACTTC
TRBJ2-1 | TRBV6-1 | TRBD2 | NA | CASSEDPASGREQFF | TGTGCCAGCAGTGAAGATCCGGCTAGCGGGCGTGAGCAGTTCTTC
TRBJ2-5 | TRBV7-6 | NA | NA | CASSLEGGVVETQYF | TGTGCCAGCAGCTTAGAAGGAGGGGTTGTAGAGACCCAGTACTTC
TRBJ2-7 | TRBV18 | NA | NA | CASSPGASYEQYF | TGTGCCAGCTCACCAGGGGCCTCCTACGAGCAGTACTTC
TRBJ1-2 | TRBV30 | TRBD1 | NA | CAWSAQQGNGYTF | TGTGCCTGGAGTGCCCAACAGGGGAATGGCTACACCTTC
TRBJ1-4 | TRBV6-1 | TRBD1 | NA | CASSLQGSREKLFF | TGTGCCAGCAGTCTACAGGGGTCGAGGGAAAAACTGTTTTTT
TRBJ1-4 | TRBV5-1 | TRBD1 | NA | CASSLGQGAGPEKLFF | TGCGCCAGCAGCCTAGGACAGGGGGCAGGGCCTGAAAAACTGTTTTTT
TRBJ1-2 | TRBV28 | NA | NA | CASSLSRRPLTRYGYTF | TGTGCCAGCAGTTTGAGTCGCAGGCCGCTAACTAGATATGGCTACACCTTC
TRBJ2-1 | TRBV5-1 | NA | NA | CASSEAGWGSYNEQFF | TGCGCCAGCAGCGAAGCGGGTTGGGGCTCCTACAATGAGCAGTTCTTC
TRBJ1-6 | TRBV28 | TRBD1 | NA | CASRLPGGGGNSPLHF | TGTGCCAGCAGATTACCTGGAGGGGGCGGGAATTCACCCCTCCACTTT
TRBJ2-3 | TRBV7-2 | NA | once | CASSLGGGADTQYF | TGTGCCAGCAGCTTAGGAGGGGGGGCAGATACGCAGTATTTT
TRBJ1-5 | TRBV6-5 | NA | NA | CASSYGGQSNQPQHF | TGTGCCAGCAGTTACGGGGGGCAGAGCAATCAGCCCCAGCATTTT
TRBJ2-7 | TRBV28 | TRBD1 | NA | CASSQQGRPYEQYF | TGTGCCAGCAGTCAACAGGGGCGCCCCTACGAGCAGTACTTC
TRBJ1-5 | TRBV19 | NA | NA | CASSIGQGRGSNQPQHF | TGTGCCAGTAGTATCGGGCAGGGGAGGGGTAGCAATCAGCCCCAGCATTTT
TRBJ2-7 | TRBV20-1 | NA | NA | CSASSGYEQYF | TGCAGTGCTAGTTCGGGCTACGAGCAGTACTTC
TRBJ2-2 | TRBV7-2 | NA | NA | CASSALGRNTGELFF | TGTGCCAGCAGCGCTCTCGGGAGGAACACCGGGGAGCTGTTTTTT
TRBJ1-4 | TRBV28 | TRBD1 | NA | CASIQGGQGNEKLFF | TGTGCCAGCATCCAGGGGGGGCAGGGTAATGAAAAACTGTTTTTT
TRBJ2-1 | TRBV5-5 | TRBD1 | NA | CASSSGTGSSYNEQFF | TGTGCCAGCAGCTCCGGGACAGGCAGCTCCTACAATGAGCAGTTCTTC
TRBJ2-5 | TRBV7-9 | NA | NA | CASSLAAGGSQYF | TGTGCCAGCAGCTTAGCGGCTGGGGGTTCCCAGTACTTC
TRBJ1-1 | TRBV11-2 | NA | NA | CASRSTGQLEAFF | TGTGCCAGCAGGTCTACGGGACAACTGGAAGCTTTCTTT
TRBJ1-4 | TRBV18 | NA | NA | CASSPQGLATNEKLFF | TGTGCCAGCTCACCACAGGGCCTAGCAACTAATGAAAAACTGTTTTTT
TRBJ2-7 | TRBV11-2 | NA | NA | CASSLNPLLYEQYF | TGTGCCAGCAGCTTAAATCCCCTTCTCTACGAGCAGTACTTC
TRBJ2-7 | TRBV30 | NA | NA | CAASRGEQYF | TGTGCTGCGTCGAGGGGCGAGCAGTACTTC
TRBJ2-7 | TRBV7-3 | NA | NA | CASSLVVAEAYEQYF | TGTGCCAGCAGCTTAGTCGTAGCTGAGGCGTACGAGCAGTACTTC
TRBJ1-2 | TRBV7-2 | TRBD1 | NA | CASSEGQRYGYTF | TGTGCCAGCAGCGAGGGACAGCGCTATGGCTACACCTTC
TRBJ1-5 | TRBV29-1 | NA | NA | CSATTGTLADQPQHF | TGCAGCGCTACCACCGGGACCCTCGCAGATCAGCCCCAGCATTTT
TRBJ1-6 | TRBV5-4 | NA | NA | CASSHKGGGRAGSLHF | TGTGCCAGCAGCCACAAAGGGGGGGGCAGGGCAGGATCCCTCCACTTT
TRBJ1-1 | TRBV18 | NA | NA | CASSSDMNTEAFF | TGTGCCAGCTCAAGTGACATGAACACTGAAGCTTTCTTT
TRBJ2-5 | TRBV13 | NA | NA | CASSSWYGPQETQYF | TGTGCCAGCAGCTCCTGGTACGGACCCCAAGAGACCCAGTACTTC
TRBJ1-1 | TRBV5-1 | NA | NA | CASSLGPSGAQGTEAFF | TGCGCCAGCAGCTTGGGACCATCAGGGGCGCAAGGGACTGAAGCTTTCTTT
TRBJ2-1 | TRBV7-9 | TRBD2 | NA | CASSSRLAGGYNEQFF | TGTGCCAGCAGCTCCCGACTAGCGGGAGGGTACAATGAGCAGTTCTTC